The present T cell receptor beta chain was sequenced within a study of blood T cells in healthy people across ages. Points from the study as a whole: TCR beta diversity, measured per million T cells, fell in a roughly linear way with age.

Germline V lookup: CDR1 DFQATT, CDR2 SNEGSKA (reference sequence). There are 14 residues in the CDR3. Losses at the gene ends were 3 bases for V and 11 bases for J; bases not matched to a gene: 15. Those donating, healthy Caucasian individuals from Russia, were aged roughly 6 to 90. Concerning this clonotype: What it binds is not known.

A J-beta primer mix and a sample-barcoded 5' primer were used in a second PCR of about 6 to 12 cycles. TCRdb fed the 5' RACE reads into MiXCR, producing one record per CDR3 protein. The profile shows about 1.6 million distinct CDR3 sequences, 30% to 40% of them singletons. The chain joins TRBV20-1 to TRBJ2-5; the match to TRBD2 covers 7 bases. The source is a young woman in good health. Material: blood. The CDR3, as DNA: TGCAGTGCTAGGTGGGCGAGCGGGGAGGATGAGCAGTACTTC. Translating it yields CSARWASGEDEQYF.